A single sample is the source of the 18 T cell receptor beta chains below, sequenced in a study of early T cells in non-severe SARS-CoV-2 infection (dated by TCRdb to the early 2020s). Libraries were built with 5' RACE. Sequencing relied on a NextSeq 500. TCRdb ran its own pipeline on the public reads, namely fastp trimming at Q25 and MiXCR clone calling, and kept in-frame beta chains. One record per CDR3 amino acid sequence lists the most common genes and DNA. Across this sample there are some 80,000 distinct CDR3 sequences, with about 12% seen only once. 3.4% of the sample is held by the ten biggest clonotypes. The specimen was whole blood. These receptors were collected from an adult who was a healthcare worker with PCR-confirmed SARS-CoV-2 infection or an uninfected control (not recorded which).

In the case of this clonotype: This may arise from a read error, as a much more abundant clone is one base away. The chain is built from TRBV6-4 and TRBJ2-3; perhaps D is TRBD1 or TRBD2 (5 bases each). CDR1 is MRHNA and CDR2 is SNTAGT in the germline V gene. This CDR3 has 14 amino acids. The CDR3 DNA follows: TGTGCCAACAGTGACGGGACCGATCCAGATACGCAGTATTTT. This translates into CANSDGTDPDTQYF.

This clonotype was counted between two and nine times. This sequence joins TRBV28 and TRBJ2-1; D is uncertain. Germline V CDR1 and CDR2: MDHEN, SYDVKM. This CDR3 is 13 amino acids long. V was trimmed by 7 bases and J by 3 bases, leaving 10 bases between them. The CDR3 nucleotides are TGTGCCAGCACCCCACCGGGCTACAATGAGCAGTTCTTC. It yields the protein CASTPPGYNEQFF.

The chain carries TRBV20-1 and TRBJ2-4; D unresolved. The CDR3 extends over 12 amino acids. CDR1 is DFQATT and CDR2 is SNEGSKA in the germline V gene (reference sequence). Trimming removed 8 bases from V and 8 bases from J, with 16 bases in between. CDR3 sequence (DNA): TGCAGTCCCAAGGGCGGACCGGACATTCAGTACTTC. Protein product: CSPKGGPDIQYF.

This clonotype was observed at least ten times. V is TRBV7-3 and J is TRBJ2-7; the D gene is possibly TRBD2 (5 bases). The CDR3 contains 16 residues. V was pared by 5 bases and J by 2 bases, with 19 bases between. The germline gives CDR1 SGHTA, CDR2 FQGTGA. CDR3: CASSRTGIGPTYEQYF. As DNA, the CDR3 is TGTGCCAGCAGCCGAACGGGGATTGGACCCACCTACGAGCAGTACTTC.

The chain joins TRBV3-1 to TRBJ2-1; maybe TRBD2 (5 bases). The CDR3 spans 13 residues. V gave up 4 bases and J gave up 6 bases, with 10 bases separating them. The germline CDR1 and CDR2 sequences are LGHDT and YNNKEL (reference sequence). CDR3 residues: CASSRASLNEQFF. The CDR3, as DNA: TGTGCCAGCAGCCGGGCTAGCCTCAATGAGCAGTTCTTC.

This clonotype occurred a few times. The V call is TRBV28, the J call TRBJ1-1; 7 bases are shared with TRBD1. The germline V gene has CDR1 MDHEN and CDR2 SYDVKM. The V gene end was trimmed by 3 bases and the J gene end by 0 bases; junction bases not matched to a gene: 10. The CDR3 covers 17 residues. CDR3 coding DNA: TGTGCCAGCAGTTTGGGGACAGCCTCTTTTCTGAACACTGAAGCTTTCTTT. This codes for CASSLGTASFLNTEAFF.

This clonotype was recorded at least ten times. The rearrangement links TRBV27 to TRBJ2-7; D possibly corresponds to TRBD1 (5 bases). There are 13 residues in the CDR3. Germline V lookup: CDR1 MNHEY, CDR2 SMNVEV (reference sequence). V gave up 4 bases and J gave up 3 bases, with 10 bases separating them. The CDR3 nucleotides are TGTGCCAGCAGTTCTCAGGGCAGCTACGAGCAGTACTTC. It encodes CASSSQGSYEQYF.

This clonotype has just a few counts. The CDR3 DNA is TGCAGCGTTCAGGGGGATGAAAAACTGTTTTTT. It yields the protein CSVQGDEKLFF. This sequence joins TRBV29-1 and TRBJ1-4, with 7 bases fitting TRBD1. J was trimmed by 6 bases and V by 5 bases; bases with no gene match: 0. Germline assignment: CDR1 SQVTM and CDR2 ANQGSEA. This CDR3 contains 11 residues.

This clonotype showed up just a few times. This chain uses TRBV20-1 with TRBJ1-2, with no clear D. Per the germline V gene, CDR1 is DFQATT and CDR2 is SNEGSKA (reference sequence). This CDR3 has 13 residues. Trimming left V 1 base short and J 2 bases short, with 8 bases between. The CDR3 is CSARVQKNYGYTF. CDR3 nucleotide sequence: TGCAGTGCTAGAGTGCAGAAAAACTATGGCTACACCTTC.

The chain recombines TRBV29-1 with TRBJ1-4, with 8 bases matching TRBD1. V trimming: 4 bases; J trimming: 6 bases; junction bases outside the gene matches: 4. CDR3 length: 13 residues. Germline V CDR1 and CDR2: SQVTM, ANQGSEA. CDR3 coding DNA: TGCAGCGTTGCCCGACAGGGGTATGAAAAACTGTTTTTT. Translating gives CSVARQGYEKLFF.

At least ten counts were recorded for this clonotype. CDR3 DNA: TGTGCCAGCACCTTTCCCGCAGGGTACGAGCAGTACTTC. It encodes CASTFPAGYEQYF. The rearrangement links TRBV7-9 to TRBJ2-7, with D possibly being TRBD1 (5 bases). V lost 7 bases, J lost 4 bases, and 14 bases lay in between. The CDR3 is made up of 13 amino acids. Per germline, CDR1 SEHNR and CDR2 FQNEAQ (reference sequence).

This chain joins TRBV20-1 and TRBJ1-1, with D hard to call. This CDR3 has 13 amino acids. V lost 5 bases, J lost 4 bases, and 14 bases lay in between. Looked up from germline, CDR1 is DFQATT and CDR2 is SNEGSKA (reference sequence). The CDR3 nucleotides are TGCAGTGCTCGACTGACGCTCGTCACTGAAGCTTTCTTT. Its translation is CSARLTLVTEAFF.

The rearrangement links TRBV7-9 to TRBJ1-1, with D maybe TRBD1 (5 bases). V lost 5 bases and J lost 8, with 21 bases in between. Germline assignment: CDR1 SEHNR and CDR2 FQNEAQ (reference sequence). The CDR3 runs to 15 residues. CDR3 residues: CASSPVGGTFREAFF. The CDR3 coding sequence is TGTGCCAGCAGCCCCGTGGGGGGGACTTTCCGGGAAGCTTTCTTT.

This clonotype was recorded a few times. The chain combines TRBV3-1 with TRBJ2-1; D gene unclear. Germline V gives CDR1 LGHDT, CDR2 YNNKEL (reference sequence). The CDR3 is 11 residues long. The V end was cut by 7 bases, the J end by 4 bases, with 5 bases between. The CDR3 DNA reads TGTGCCAGCAAAGGGTACAATGAGCAGTTCTTC. It encodes CASKGYNEQFF.

This chain joins TRBV9 and TRBJ1-1; D is uncertain. Germline V gene sequence: CDR1 SGDLS, CDR2 YYNGEE. V lost 4 bases and J 5 bases, leaving 18 bases between the germline ends. This CDR3 contains 15 residues. The CDR3 DNA sequence: TGTGCCAGCAGCCGCCCCAGTGGGGATGGGACTGAAGCTTTCTTT. Its translation is CASSRPSGDGTEAFF.

This clonotype was seen at least ten times. CDR3: CASSLSGRALNEQFF. As DNA, the CDR3 is TGTGCCAGCAGCTTGAGCGGGAGGGCTTTAAATGAGCAGTTCTTC. The chain is built from TRBV12-3 or TRBV12-4 and TRBJ2-1, with TRBD2 matching over 10 bases. J lost 7 bases, V lost 6 bases, and 9 bases had no gene match. This CDR3 region has 15 residues.

This clonotype was recorded at least ten times. The J gene is TRBJ2-5, the V gene TRBV12-3 or TRBV12-4, with 7 nucleotides matching TRBD2. The CDR3 sequence is 15 residues long. The trim removed 0 bases at V and 5 bases at J, leaving 6 bases unmatched. DNA for the CDR3: TGTGCCAGCAGTTTAGCGGGAGGGCCCGTTGAGACCCAGTACTTC. Translated, it gives CASSLAGGPVETQYF.

Only a few counts were recorded for this clonotype. The chain recombines TRBV10-3 with TRBJ1-1; 12 nucleotides line up with TRBD1. The germline V gene encodes CDR1 ENHRY and CDR2 SYGVKD. The CDR3 length is 15 residues. Trimming cost V 6 bases and J 3 bases; bases outside gene matches: 5. The CDR3 spells CAIRGQGAGDTEAFF. CDR3 coding DNA: TGTGCCATCAGGGGACAGGGGGCTGGGGACACTGAAGCTTTCTTT.